This T cell receptor (beta chain) was profiled in a study of blood T cell repertoires in COVID-19. For the study at large: COVID-19 samples collected from the United States, Italy and Spain covered acute and convalescent phases. Sources were T cells, B-cell-depleted T cells, or PBMCs; the material itself was cDNA or gDNA.

In the source study's methods: Cell counts per sample came from amplifying reference gene primers. Sequenced by immunoSEQ multiplex PCR; TCRdb stores in-frame clones only, minus some. That table furnishes V, J and clone size, whereas the DNA furnished D and trimming. Seen here are 85,000 to 110,000 clones, 89% observed once, and the top ten hold 3.5%. The V and J ends lost 0 bases and 1 base, in that order; junction bases with no gene match: 3. CDR3 size: 16 residues. CDR1 is SGHVS, CDR2 FNYEAQ, per germline. This TCR came from an older woman with acute or convalescent COVID-19. Sequenced: peripheral blood. The V gene is TRBV7-6, the J gene TRBJ2-3; 8 bases map to TRBD2. The CDR3: CASSLAGSGGTDTQYF. DNA of the CDR3: TGTGCCAGCAGCTTAGCTGGTAGCGGGGGCACAGATACGCAGTATTTT.